This T cell receptor beta chain was sequenced in a study of blood T cell repertoires in COVID-19. Study information: The United States, Italy and Spain were the sources of the acute and convalescent COVID-19 samples. From T cells, B-cell-depleted T cells, or PBMCs came the material, which was cDNA or gDNA.

This CDR3 region has 12 residues. V was pared by 6 bases and J by 8 bases, with 13 bases between. Per the original methods: Amplification of reference gene primers provided the estimated nucleated cell counts. Using immunoSEQ multiplex PCR, the repertoire was profiled, and TCRdb retains in-frame clones only, with some absent. The V and J calls and the clone size are those of that table, but D and trimming were determined from the DNA. The sample gives a few hundred thousand clones, around 80% of which show up once; around 3.3% is in the top ten. The sequence was obtained from a young woman with acute or convalescent COVID-19. Sample: peripheral blood. This chain joins TRBV12-3 or TRBV12-4 and TRBJ1-2; D is possibly TRBD1 (6 bases). The CDR3 loop reads CASSLLDRGYTF. The CDR3 DNA is TGTGCCAGCAGCCTACTAGACAGGGGCTACACCTTC.